This is a list of T cell receptor beta chains from one sample in a study of cytomegalovirus exposure and HLA in healthy donors. Only in-frame clones appear in the TCRdb table, and some are missing; sequencing was by immunoSEQ multiplex PCR. The sample lists 150,000 to 200,000 clones; nearly 90% were seen once. The sequenced material came from PBMCs. The receptors shown here come from a woman aged 18-35 years in good health and CMV-seropositive. The CDR3 runs from the conserved cysteine through the conserved F or W. The D gene is left open where the match is weak. The size entry is marked missing in some rows and otherwise reads once, few, many or a size class.

CDR3,DNA,V,size,J,D
CASRNGGLAYDEQFF,TGTGCCAGCAGAAACGGGGGACTAGCATACGATGAGCAGTTCTTC,TRBV6-5,.,TRBJ2-1,TRBD2
CAWTRTSGSIRTGTGELFF,TGTGCCTGGACGAGGACTAGCGGGAGTATTAGGACGGGCACCGGGGAGCTGTTTTTT,TRBV30,.,TRBJ2-2,TRBD2
CAWSFQSDTQYF,TGTGCCTGGAGTTTTCAGTCGGATACGCAGTATTTT,TRBV30,.,TRBJ2-3,.
CASSGGSIGDRVTDTQYF,TGTGCCAGCAGCGGGGGTAGTATAGGGGACAGAGTCACAGATACGCAGTATTTT,TRBV9,.,TRBJ2-3,TRBD1
CASSLKFLEESF,TGTGCCAGCAGTCTCAAATTCCTAGAAGAGTCGTTT,TRBV5-4,.,TRBJ1-1,.
CASSLGLVIETQYF,TGCGCCAGCAGCTTAGGACTAGTAATCGAGACCCAGTACTTC,TRBV5-1,.,TRBJ2-5,TRBD2
CASSLGQPHDPQHF,TGTGCCAGCAGCCTGGGACAGCCTCATGATCCCCAGCATTTT,TRBV11-3,.,TRBJ1-5,TRBD1
CAWSVPRGLATNEKLFF,TGTGCCTGGAGTGTACCGAGAGGTTTAGCAACTAATGAAAAACTGTTTTTT,TRBV30,.,TRBJ1-4,.
CASSSGLAEPIAKNIQYF,TGTGCCAGCAGTTCAGGACTAGCGGAACCCATAGCCAAAAACATTCAGTACTTC,TRBV27,.,TRBJ2-4,TRBD2
CASSTPGQATYEQYF,TGTGCCAGCAGTACGCCGGGACAGGCTACCTACGAGCAGTACTTC,TRBV28,.,TRBJ2-7,TRBD1
CASSSQGDEQYF,TGCGCCAGCAGCTCACAGGGAGACGAGCAGTACTTC,TRBV5-1,.,TRBJ2-7,.
CASSHRRGNTGELFF,TGCGCCAGCAGCCATCGCCGCGGCAACACCGGGGAGCTGTTTTTT,TRBV4-1,.,TRBJ2-2,.
CASSFSGSDEQYF,TGTGCCAGCAGTTTCAGCGGGAGCGACGAGCAGTACTTC,TRBV6-1,few,TRBJ2-7,TRBD2
CASSLRGSGNTIYF,TGTGCCAGCAGCTTACGAGGATCTGGAAACACCATATATTTT,TRBV7-9,few,TRBJ1-3,.
CASSPSGTYEQYF,TGTGCCAGCAGTCCTAGCGGTACCTACGAGCAGTACTTC,TRBV6-6,.,TRBJ2-7,TRBD2
CASAWAGMNYEQYF,TGTGCCAGCGCCTGGGCAGGGATGAACTACGAGCAGTACTTC,TRBV11-3,.,TRBJ2-7,.
CAWSEGGGEQYF,TGTGCCTGGAGTGAAGGCGGCGGCGAGCAGTACTTC,TRBV30,few,TRBJ2-7,.
CASSLARTDFEAFF,TGTGCCAGCAGTTTGGCCCGGACAGATTTTGAAGCTTTCTTT,TRBV2,.,TRBJ1-1,.
CARKDRYYEQYF,TGTGCCAGGAAGGACAGATACTACGAGCAGTACTTC,TRBV21-1,.,TRBJ2-7,.
CASSEGNGQGQETQYF,TGTGCCAGCAGTGAAGGGAACGGACAGGGCCAAGAGACCCAGTACTTC,TRBV2,once,TRBJ2-5,TRBD1
CASSKTGLADQETQYF,TGTGCCAGCAGCAAGACGGGACTAGCTGATCAAGAGACCCAGTACTTC,TRBV7-2,.,TRBJ2-5,TRBD2
CASSQGLAYEQYF,TGTGCCAGCTCACAGGGGCTAGCCTACGAGCAGTACTTC,TRBV18,.,TRBJ2-7,.
CASSLGTDTYEQYF,TGTGCCAGCAGTCTCGGGACTGACACCTACGAGCAGTACTTC,TRBV27,.,TRBJ2-7,.
CASSLTSASYEQYF,TGTGCCAGCAGCTTGACTAGCGCCTCCTACGAGCAGTACTTC,TRBV9,.,TRBJ2-7,TRBD2
CASSSFSRGHNYGYTF,TGTGCCAGTAGTTCTTTTTCCAGGGGGCACAACTATGGCTACACCTTC,TRBV19,.,TRBJ1-2,TRBD1
CASSTRTSGLNEQFF,TGTGCCAGCAGCACCCGGACTAGCGGGCTCAATGAGCAGTTCTTC,TRBV7-3,.,TRBJ2-1,TRBD2
CASNIGLAGYGELFF,TGTGCCAGCAATATAGGACTAGCGGGATACGGGGAGCTGTTTTTT,TRBV2,.,TRBJ2-2,TRBD2
CASSQTTVNYGYTF,TGCGCCAGCAGCCAGACGACAGTAAACTATGGCTACACCTTC,TRBV5-1,.,TRBJ1-2,.
CASSYPGFGETQYF,TGTGCCAGCAGTTACCCAGGGTTCGGAGAGACCCAGTACTTC,TRBV6-5,.,TRBJ2-5,.
CASSLTGPNTEAFF,TGTGCCAGTAGTTTGACAGGGCCGAACACTGAAGCTTTCTTT,TRBV19,.,TRBJ1-1,TRBD1
CASSQGLQGAAEAFF,TGCGCCAGCAGCCAAGGGTTACAGGGAGCCGCTGAAGCTTTCTTT,TRBV4-3,.,TRBJ1-1,.
CASSLVPVPGANVLTF,TGCGCCAGCAGCTTGGTGCCGGTTCCTGGGGCCAACGTCCTGACTTTC,TRBV5-1,.,TRBJ2-6,.
CASSYDINGNQPQHF,TGTGCCAGCAGTTACGACATTAATGGCAATCAGCCCCAGCATTTT,TRBV28,.,TRBJ1-5,.
CASSLGGVHTEAFF,TGTGCCAGCAGCTTAGGGGGGGTTCACACTGAAGCTTTCTTT,TRBV7-9,.,TRBJ1-1,.
CATQGAYEQYF,TGTGCCACACAGGGGGCTTACGAGCAGTACTTC,TRBV10-3,.,TRBJ2-7,TRBD1
CASQKGQGATGELFF,TGTGCCAGCCAAAAGGGGCAGGGGGCAACCGGGGAGCTGTTTTTT,TRBV19,.,TRBJ2-2,TRBD1
CASAPPGPYEQYF,TGTGCCAGCGCCCCTCCAGGTCCTTACGAGCAGTACTTC,TRBV28,.,TRBJ2-7,.
CSVEDRDRTYEQYF,TGCAGCGTTGAAGACCGGGACAGGACCTACGAGCAGTACTTC,TRBV29-1,.,TRBJ2-7,TRBD1
CASGTGFEAFF,TGTGCCAGCGGAACGGGATTTGAAGCTTTCTTT,TRBV2,.,TRBJ1-1,.
CASNSGQTRTDTQYF,TGTGCCAGCAACTCGGGACAGACACGCACAGATACGCAGTATTTT,TRBV6-5,.,TRBJ2-3,TRBD1
CASSYGGLAEQYF,TGTGCCAGCAGTTACGGGGGACTAGCGGAGCAGTACTTC,TRBV6-6,.,TRBJ2-7,TRBD2
CASSPGTGLEEYF,TGTGCCAGCAGCCCAGGGACAGGGTTGGAGGAGTACTTC,TRBV9,once,TRBJ2-7,TRBD1
CASSVDRSNTEAFF,TGTGCCAGCAGCGTTGACAGGTCGAACACTGAAGCTTTCTTT,TRBV7-2,.,TRBJ1-1,.
CASSRDRGMSYEQYF,TGTGCCAGCAGTCGCGACAGGGGGATGTCCTACGAGCAGTACTTC,TRBV27,.,TRBJ2-7,TRBD1
CASSLAGMNNEQFF,TGTGCCAGCAGCTTGGCAGGGATGAACAATGAGCAGTTCTTC,TRBV5-4,.,TRBJ2-1,.
CASEPTTGIGEQYF,TGTGCCAGCGAGCCTACGACAGGCATTGGGGAGCAGTACTTC,TRBV27,.,TRBJ2-7,.
CASNRDSYQPQHF,TGTGCCAGTAACCGGGACAGTTATCAGCCCCAGCATTTT,TRBV25-1,few,TRBJ1-5,TRBD1
CASSYMGGDKNIQYF,TGCGCCAGCAGCTATATGGGGGGAGACAAAAACATTCAGTACTTC,TRBV5-1,.,TRBJ2-4,.
CASRADRRTDTQYF,TGTGCCAGCAGAGCCGACAGACGCACAGATACGCAGTATTTT,TRBV6-5,.,TRBJ2-3,.